The 32 T cell receptor beta chains in this list originate from one sample, sequenced in a study of blood T cell repertoires in COVID-19. Libraries were prepared by immunoSEQ multiplex PCR; TCRdb keeps only in-frame clonotypes and omits some of them. The sample lists approximately 47,000 clones; 85% to 90% were seen once. Input material: peripheral blood. These receptors were obtained from a woman aged 80 or over with COVID-19, enrolled during active disease.

V is TRBV5-8 and J is TRBJ2-7; the match to TRBD1 covers 8 bases. The CDR3 contains 15 residues. V lost 4 bases to trimming and J lost 4 bases; unmatched junction nucleotides: 10. Germline CDR1 reads SGHTS; CDR2 reads YDEGEE. The CDR3 sequence: CASSRKDRGLYEQYF. CDR3 coding DNA: TGTGCCAGCAGCCGAAAAGACAGGGGATTATACGAGCAGTACTTC.

The V and J genes are TRBV9 and TRBJ2-1; TRBD2 aligns across 7 bases. CDR1 and CDR2 from the germline V gene are SGDLS and YYNGEE. The ends lost 4 bases at V and 6 bases at J; junction bases unmatched: 13. This CDR3 spans 16 amino acids. CDR3 bases: TGTGCCAGCAGCCGATCAGGACTAGTAGGTAGCAATGAGCAGTTCTTC. This sequence encodes CASSRSGLVGSNEQFF.

The V call is TRBV10-3, the J call TRBJ1-2; D not resolved. V lost 0 bases and J lost 8, with 7 bases in between. Germline V CDR1 and CDR2: ENHRY, SYGVKD. The CDR3 contains 12 residues. The CDR3 coding sequence is TGTGCCATCAGTGAGTCGACGGGGGGCTACACCTTC. This translates into CAISESTGGYTF.

The chain recombines TRBV2 with TRBJ2-7, with a possible D match to TRBD1 (5 bases). V was trimmed by 6 bases and J by 3 bases, leaving 9 bases between them. This CDR3 contains 12 residues. Germline CDR1 reads SNHLY; CDR2 reads FYNNEI. Here the CDR3 DNA reads TGTGCCAGCAGCTGGACAATCTACGAGCAGTACTTC. As protein: CASSWTIYEQYF.

The V gene is TRBV5-1, the J gene TRBJ2-7; maybe TRBD2 (6 bases). CDR1 is SGHRS, CDR2 YFSETQ, per germline. The V and J ends lost 0 bases and 3 bases respectively, with 10 bases between them. CDR3 size: 14 residues. The CDR3 here is CASSLDRELYEQYF. In DNA, the CDR3 is TGCGCCAGCAGCTTGGATCGGGAGCTCTACGAGCAGTACTTC.

The chain carries TRBV15 and TRBJ2-7; 7 bases are a match to TRBD2. The V gene end was trimmed by 0 bases and the J gene end by 8 bases; junction bases not matched to a gene: 4. Germline V lookup: CDR1 LNHNV, CDR2 YYDKDF (reference sequence). The CDR3 runs 13 residues. The CDR3, as DNA: TGTGCCACCAGCAGAGATCGGGGGGAAAAGCAGTACTTC. The encoded protein is CATSRDRGEKQYF. Combining the CDR3 with reference TRBV15 and TRBJ2-7 gives the whole variable domain DAMVIQNPRYQVTQFGKPVTLSCSQTLNHNVMYWYQQKSSQAPKLLFHYYDKDFNNEADTPDNFQSRRPNTSFCFLDIRSPGLGDTAMYLCATSRDRGEKQYFGPGTRLTVT.

This chain joins TRBV15 and TRBJ2-3; TRBD2 is a possible D gene (6 bases). Per germline, CDR1 LNHNV and CDR2 YYDKDF (reference sequence). The CDR3 has 16 amino acids. V was pared by 2 bases and J by 3 bases, with 15 bases between. The CDR3 DNA follows: TGTGCCACCAGCAGACCGGAGGGGTTAGCTACAGATACGCAGTATTTT. Translating it yields CATSRPEGLATDTQYF.

In this sample, this clone turned up a few times. This chain uses TRBV2 with TRBJ1-4, with D perhaps TRBD1 (5 bases). CDR3 size: 14 residues. V was clipped by 6 bases and J by 4 bases, with 12 bases between them. Germline V gene sequence: CDR1 SNHLY, CDR2 FYNNEI. The CDR3 loop is CASRLQANNEKLFF. CDR3 bases: TGTGCCAGCAGACTACAGGCGAATAATGAAAAACTGTTTTTT.

A single count supports this clone. The CDR3: CASSEERSYNSPLHF. The CDR3 DNA is TGTGCCAGCAGTGAAGAGCGCTCCTATAATTCACCCCTCCACTTT. The V and J genes are TRBV2 and TRBJ1-6, with D unresolved. The CDR3 totals 15 residues. The V and J ends lost 1 base and 0 bases respectively, with 4 bases between them. Germline V gene sequence: CDR1 SNHLY, CDR2 FYNNEI.

The chain joins TRBV19 to TRBJ1-2; D not resolved. Germline V gives CDR1 LNHDA, CDR2 SQIVND (reference sequence). This CDR3 is 15 amino acids long. V dropped 6 bases and J dropped 1 base, with 15 bases sitting between them. This chain's CDR3 is CASRREPRLNYGYTF. The CDR3 region has the DNA TGTGCCAGTAGGAGGGAACCGCGGCTTAACTATGGCTACACCTTC.

This clone was detected only a few times. This sequence joins TRBV24-1 and TRBJ1-2, with 8 bases identical to TRBD1. The CDR3 is 14 amino acids. Germline V gene lookup returns CDR1 KGHDR and CDR2 SFDVKD. Trimming took 2 bases from V and 11 from J; bases not matched to a gene: 9. This CDR3 is CATSDSRTGKRYTF. CDR3 in DNA: TGTGCCACCAGTGATTCCCGGACAGGGAAGAGGTACACCTTC.

The chain joins TRBV18 to TRBJ1-1; 10 nucleotides align to TRBD1. Germline V gene sequence: CDR1 KGHSH, CDR2 LQKENI. The CDR3 totals 13 residues. After removal of 3 bases from V and 7 bases from J, the junction contained 2 bases not matched to a gene. As DNA, the CDR3 is TGTGCCAGCTCACCGAGGACAGGGGGTGAAGCTTTCTTT. This codes for CASSPRTGGEAFF.

This clone was recorded once. The chain couples TRBV28 to TRBJ1-1; D possibly corresponds to TRBD1 (5 bases). The germline V gene has CDR1 MDHEN and CDR2 SYDVKM. Trimming cost V 7 bases and J 4 bases, with 10 bases left between them. The CDR3 runs 12 residues. The CDR3 loop reads CASIGGVTEAFF. The DNA of the CDR3 is TGTGCCAGCATCGGGGGGGTCACTGAAGCTTTCTTT.

The genes are TRBV4-1 and TRBJ2-5; 8 nucleotides agree with TRBD2. V was clipped by 1 base and J by 1 base; unmatched bases: 5. Germline CDR1 reads MGHRA; CDR2 reads YSYEKL. CDR3 size: 16 residues. The CDR3 sequence is CASSQGAGGGQETQYF. CDR3 nucleotides: TGCGCCAGCAGCCAAGGGGCGGGGGGCGGCCAAGAGACCCAGTACTTC.

This sequence joins TRBV4-1 and TRBJ1-2; a weak D match, TRBD1 (6 bases). The CDR3 runs to 14 residues. Germline V gene data show CDR1 as MGHRA and CDR2 as YSYEKL. V was pared by 0 bases and J by 6 bases, with 11 bases between. The CDR3 protein is CASSQDGAGDGYTF. CDR3 coding DNA: TGCGCCAGCAGCCAAGATGGGGCAGGGGATGGCTACACCTTC.

The V gene is TRBV5-8, the J gene TRBJ1-5; a weak D match, TRBD1 (5 bases). CDR1 SGHTS and CDR2 YDEGEE come from the germline V gene. The CDR3 sequence is 14 residues long. The V end lost 4 bases, the J end lost 3 bases, and 11 bases lay between the germline ends. The CDR3 nucleotides are TGTGCCAGCAGCCCGGGACTGATCAATCAGCCCCAGCATTTT. Translated, it gives CASSPGLINQPQHF. Filled out from reference TRBV5-8 and TRBJ1-5, the complete variable domain reads EAGVTQSPTHLIKTRGQQATLRCSPISGHTSVYWYQQALGLGLQFLLWYDEGEERNRGNFPPRFSGRQFPNYSSELNVNALELEDSALYLCASSPGLINQPQHFGDGTRLSIL.

The V and J genes are TRBV18 and TRBJ2-7, with D possibly being TRBD2 (6 bases). Germline-derived CDR1 and CDR2 are KGHSH and LQKENI. The CDR3 sequence is 14 residues long. With 1 base removed from V and 0 bases from J, the gap between germline ends came to 7 bases. CDR3 region: CASSPRGVSYEQYF. CDR3 in DNA: TGTGCCAGCTCACCACGGGGGGTCTCCTACGAGCAGTACTTC.

The CDR3 region has the DNA TGTGCCAGCTCATCCGGGCGGGGGGGACAGGTGAGCACTGAAGCTTTCTTT. Its protein is CASSSGRGGQVSTEAFF. The chain carries TRBV18 and TRBJ1-1; 8 nucleotides line up with TRBD1. The CDR3 is 17 amino acids. Germline V gene sequence: CDR1 KGHSH, CDR2 LQKENI. The V and J ends lost 5 bases and 4 bases, in that order; junction bases with no gene match: 15.

The V call is TRBV11-1, the J call TRBJ1-2, with 7 bases lining up with TRBD1. Losses at the gene ends were 5 bases for V and 4 bases for J; bases not matched to a gene: 4. The germline gives CDR1 SGHAT, CDR2 FQDESV (reference sequence). This CDR3 contains 13 residues. The CDR3 is CASSPGTAYGYTF. The CDR3 DNA is TGTGCCAGCAGCCCCGGGACAGCCTATGGCTACACCTTC.

This clone was seen a handful of times. V usage is TRBV2 and J usage is TRBJ2-2; 9 nucleotides line up with TRBD1. Looked up from germline, CDR1 is SNHLY and CDR2 is FYNNEI. This CDR3 has 14 residues. V lost 5 bases to trimming and J lost 8 bases; unmatched junction nucleotides: 6. CDR3 region: CASSLNRGRGELFF. For the CDR3, the DNA is TGTGCCAGCAGTCTTAACAGGGGGCGAGGGGAGCTGTTTTTT.

This sequence joins TRBV3-1 (or the pseudogene TRBV3-2) and TRBJ2-2, with 9 bases that match TRBD2. Germline CDR1 reads LGHDT; CDR2 reads YNNKEL (reference sequence). V was clipped by 1 base and J by 6 bases; unmatched bases: 6. This CDR3 region has 16 residues. Written as DNA, the CDR3 is TGTGCCAGCAGCCAAGTTGGTCGGACTAGCGCCGGGGAGCTGTTTTTT. Translating it yields CASSQVGRTSAGELFF.

This clone was found a few times. The chain has TRBV5-1 and TRBJ2-1, with TRBD2 as a possible D gene (5 bases). CDR1 is SGHRS and CDR2 is YFSETQ in the germline V gene. The V and J ends lost 2 bases and 0 bases respectively, with 9 bases between them. This CDR3 contains 15 residues. The chain's CDR3 is CASSLRTDSYNEQFF. The CDR3 DNA reads as TGCGCCAGCAGCTTACGGACTGACTCCTACAATGAGCAGTTCTTC. The complete variable domain, with remaining parts taken from reference TRBV5-1 and TRBJ2-1, reads KAGVTQTPRYLIKTRGQQVTLSCSPISGHRSVSWYQQTPGQGLQFLFEYFSETQRNKGNFPGRFSGRQFSNSRSEMNVSTLELGDSALYLCASSLRTDSYNEQFFGPGTRLTVL.

This clone is a singleton in its sample. The chain has TRBV15 and TRBJ1-5; 8 bases fit TRBD1. From germline, CDR1 is LNHNV and CDR2 YYDKDF (reference sequence). This CDR3 contains 19 residues. Germline trimming cut 0 bases from V and 0 bases from J; bases unmatched to any gene: 10. Here the CDR3 reads CATSRDRDRWGASNQPQHF. The CDR3 bases are TGTGCCACCAGCAGAGACCGGGACAGGTGGGGGGCTAGCAATCAGCCCCAGCATTTT. Supplemented by reference TRBV15 and TRBJ1-5, the full variable domain reads DAMVIQNPRYQVTQFGKPVTLSCSQTLNHNVMYWYQQKSSQAPKLLFHYYDKDFNNEADTPDNFQSRRPNTSFCFLDIRSPGLGDTAMYLCATSRDRDRWGASNQPQHFGDGTRLSIL.

This clone was picked up one time. This chain links TRBV19 with TRBJ1-5, with D maybe TRBD1 (5 bases). The germline V and J ends were trimmed by 9 bases and 2 bases, with 8 bases remaining between them. The V gene's germline CDR1 is LNHDA and CDR2 SQIVND (reference sequence). This CDR3 is 12 amino acids long. The CDR3 protein is CASAQGNQPQHF. The CDR3 region has the DNA TGTGCCAGCGCACAGGGCAATCAGCCCCAGCATTTT.

V usage is TRBV27 and J usage is TRBJ2-3; 12 bases are a match to TRBD2. The length of the CDR3 is 16 residues. CDR1 is MNHEY, CDR2 SMNVEV, per germline (reference sequence). The J segment lost 3 bases and the V segment lost 0 bases, leaving 1 base of the junction unmatched. The CDR3: CASSLSLAGGTDTQYF. The CDR3 nucleotides are TGTGCCAGCAGTTTATCCCTAGCGGGGGGGACAGATACGCAGTATTTT.

The V and J genes are TRBV28 and TRBJ1-1; possibly TRBD1 for D (6 bases). Germline CDR1 and CDR2: MDHEN and SYDVKM. This CDR3 is 14 amino acids long. V was pared by 6 bases and J by 5 bases, with 16 bases between. CDR3 sequence reads: CASSPQGGRTEAFF. As DNA, the CDR3 is TGTGCCAGCAGCCCCCAAGGGGGTCGGACTGAAGCTTTCTTT.

A single count supports this clone. V gene TRBV27 combines with J gene TRBJ2-3; the D gene is possibly TRBD2 (6 bases). The CDR3 is 14 residues long. Germline-derived CDR1 and CDR2 are MNHEY and SMNVEV (reference sequence). Trimming took off 3 bases at V and 2 bases at J, with 9 bases between the two ends. The CDR3 DNA reads TGTGCCAGCAGTTTCGGGGGTCACACAGATACGCAGTATTTT. Its protein product is CASSFGGHTDTQYF.

The chain is built from TRBV28 and TRBJ1-1; 9 bases agree with TRBD1. The CDR3 length is 13 residues. The V segment lost 2 bases and the J segment 7 bases; nucleotides outside the gene matches: 2. The germline V gene encodes CDR1 MDHEN and CDR2 SYDVKM. The CDR3: CASSLGTGLEAFF. DNA for the CDR3: TGTGCCAGCAGTTTAGGGACAGGGCTTGAAGCTTTCTTT.

V is TRBV7-3 and J is TRBJ2-3; D is uncertain. Germline V CDR1 and CDR2: SGHTA, FQGTGA. CDR3 length: 12 residues. The germline V and J ends were trimmed by 4 bases and 3 bases, with 5 bases remaining between them. The CDR3 loop reads CASSYLTDTQYF. The DNA of the CDR3 is TGTGCCAGCAGCTACCTAACAGATACGCAGTATTTT.

V usage is TRBV30 and J usage is TRBJ1-2; 7 bases are a match to TRBD1. J lost 4 bases, V lost 2 bases, and 7 bases had no gene match. From germline, CDR1 is GTSNPN and CDR2 SVGIG (reference sequence). The CDR3 is made up of 14 amino acids. The DNA of the CDR3 is TGTGCCTGGAGTAGGGACAGCCATTCCTATGGCTACACCTTC. Translation: CAWSRDSHSYGYTF.

This clone was seen a single time. J is TRBJ2-7 and V is TRBV2; 14 bases are a match to TRBD2. Per germline, CDR1 SNHLY and CDR2 FYNNEI. CDR3 size: 17 residues. The J segment lost 0 bases and the V segment lost 5 bases, leaving 6 bases of the junction unmatched. CDR3 residues: CASSIRTSGRSSYEQYF. In DNA form, the CDR3 reads TGTGCCAGCAGTATCAGGACTAGCGGGAGGAGCTCCTACGAGCAGTACTTC.

The chain joins TRBV5-6 to TRBJ1-3; 8 bases are a match to TRBD1. The CDR3 covers 16 residues. Germline assignment: CDR1 SGHDT and CDR2 YYEEEE. The J segment lost 4 bases and the V segment lost 3 bases, leaving 9 bases of the junction unmatched. Here the CDR3 DNA reads TGTGCCAGCAGCTACGGACAGGGAAGAAGCGGAAACACCATATATTTT. This codes for CASSYGQGRSGNTIYF.